This T cell receptor (beta chain) came from a study of blood T cell repertoires in COVID-19. Study details: Samples of COVID-19 (acute and convalescent) were obtained from the United States, Italy and Spain.

Authors' analysis steps: Reference gene primer amplification gave nucleated cell count estimates. This table comes from immunoSEQ multiplex PCR, and its TCRdb copy is limited to in-frame clones, with some not included. V, J and clone size reflect that table, while D and trimming were determined from the DNA. Of 180,000 or so clones listed, roughly 84% are singletons. CDR3 length equals 14 residues. V lost 5 bases and J lost 2, with 10 bases in between. CDR1 is LGHDT and CDR2 is YNNKEL in the germline V gene (reference sequence). V usage is TRBV3-1 (or the pseudogene TRBV3-2) and J usage is TRBJ1-5; perhaps TRBD1 as D (6 bases). The sequenced sample was PBMCs or T cells enriched from blood (not recorded which). The receptor was derived from a man aged 40-49 years who had recovered from COVID-19. The CDR3 DNA is TGTGCCAGCAGCGGGGGGGGCGGCAATCAGCCCCAGCATTTT. The encoded protein is CASSGGGGNQPQHF.